This is a list of T cell receptor beta chains from one sample in a study of blood T cell repertoires in COVID-19. TCRdb's table, derived via immunoSEQ multiplex PCR, lists solely in-frame clones and lacks some. Among about 200,000 clones listed, around nine tenths were seen once. Input material: peripheral blood. The source of these receptors is a man aged 18 to 35 with active or convalescent COVID-19. The CDR3 runs from the conserved cysteine through the conserved F or W. D genes are given only for firm matches. Rows give clone size only sometimes, using once, few, many, or a class for an expanded clone.

clone_size,j_call,d_call,v_call,cdr3_aa,cdr3_nt
.,TRBJ1-3,.,TRBV5-6,CASSFGPSGNTIYF,TGTGCCAGCAGCTTCGGTCCCTCTGGAAACACCATATATTTT
.,TRBJ2-1,.,TRBV7-8,CASSLRDWSSYNEQFF,TGTGCCAGCAGCTTAAGGGACTGGAGCTCCTACAATGAGCAGTTCTTC
.,TRBJ2-6,.,TRBV7-8,CASSPNPGLPSGANVLTF,TGTGCCAGCAGCCCAAACCCGGGACTGCCCTCTGGGGCCAACGTCCTGACTTTC
.,TRBJ1-4,TRBD1,TRBV30,CAWSSRTGRREKLFF,TGTGCCTGGAGTTCTCGGACAGGGAGACGTGAAAAACTGTTTTTT
many,TRBJ2-2,TRBD1,TRBV6-5,CASKGTGGDVGELFF,TGTGCCAGCAAGGGGACAGGGGGCGATGTCGGGGAGCTGTTTTTT
.,TRBJ2-7,TRBD1,TRBV7-8,CASSQQGDLYEQYF,TGTGCCAGCAGCCAGCAGGGGGATCTCTACGAGCAGTACTTC
.,TRBJ1-1,.,TRBV6-2/TRBV6-3,CASSYGGKAEAFF,TGTGCCAGCAGTTACGGGGGCAAAGCTGAAGCTTTCTTT
.,TRBJ1-3,.,TRBV29-1,CSVTTGTSGAIYF,TGCAGCGTCACCACCGGGACATCTGGGGCCATATATTTT
few,TRBJ2-7,.,TRBV6-5,CASSYGAGESYEQYF,TGTGCCAGCAGTTATGGGGCAGGGGAGAGCTACGAGCAGTACTTC
.,TRBJ1-3,.,TRBV7-9,CASSLNQGGNTIYF,TGTGCCAGCAGCTTAAACCAGGGCGGAAACACCATATATTTT
.,TRBJ2-3,TRBD2,TRBV3-1/TRBV3-2,CASSQLAGSTDTQYF,TGTGCCAGCAGCCAGTTAGCGGGAAGTACAGATACGCAGTATTTT
.,TRBJ1-5,TRBD1,TRBV6-5,CASSYGQGWDQPQHF,TGTGCCAGCAGTTACGGACAGGGGTGGGATCAGCCCCAGCATTTT
once,TRBJ1-2,.,TRBV19,CASSISLGVAGLPGANYGYTF,TGTGCCAGTAGTATAAGTCTGGGGGTTGCAGGTTTACCGGGAGCTAACTATGGCTACACCTTC
.,TRBJ2-1,.,TRBV5-1,CASSPPRDEQFF,TGCGCCAGCAGCCCCCCCCGGGATGAGCAGTTCTTC
.,TRBJ2-2,TRBD2,TRBV2,CASRVAGGNTGELFF,TGTGCCAGCAGGGTAGCGGGGGGCAACACCGGGGAGCTGTTTTTT
.,TRBJ1-1,.,TRBV6-5,CASSYSSKISEAFF,TGTGCCAGCAGTTACTCGAGTAAAATCTCTGAAGCTTTCTTT
.,TRBJ2-1,TRBD2,TRBV6-4,CASSDSLAGANEQFF,TGTGCCAGCAGTGACTCACTAGCGGGAGCCAATGAGCAGTTCTTC
.,TRBJ2-1,TRBD1,TRBV6-5,CASSLDRGPYNEQFF,TGTGCCAGCAGTTTGGACAGGGGGCCCTACAATGAGCAGTTCTTC
.,TRBJ2-1,.,TRBV3-1/TRBV3-2,CASSQDQVGAREQFF,TGTGCCAGCAGCCAAGACCAGGTAGGGGCCCGTGAGCAGTTCTTC
.,TRBJ2-3,TRBD2,TRBV5-1,CASSTAVAGGRTDTQYF,TGCGCCAGCAGCACAGCCGTAGCGGGGGGACGCACAGATACGCAGTATTTT
.,TRBJ2-1,TRBD2,TRBV7-6,CASSSPGGYNEQFF,TGTGCCAGCAGCTCTCCCGGGGGGTACAATGAGCAGTTCTTC
.,TRBJ1-1,.,TRBV10-3,CAISGTAGLGTEAFF,TGTGCCATCAGTGGGACTGCGGGGCTGGGCACTGAAGCTTTCTTT
few,TRBJ1-1,.,TRBV7-9,CASSRGTEAFF,TGTGCCAGCAGCCGGGGCACTGAAGCTTTCTTT
.,TRBJ2-2,.,TRBV6-1,CASSEPGVMISAGELFF,TGTGCCAGCAGTGAACCCGGGGTAATGATCTCGGCCGGGGAGCTGTTTTTT
.,TRBJ1-4,TRBD1,TRBV5-1,CASSVNTGTGNEKLFF,TGCGCCAGCAGCGTGAACACCGGGACAGGGAATGAAAAACTGTTTTTT
once,TRBJ2-1,.,TRBV6-6,CASSYLGMNNEQFF,TGTGCCAGCAGTTACTTGGGCATGAACAATGAGCAGTTCTTC
.,TRBJ2-5,TRBD1,TRBV2,CASSVTGETQYF,TGTGCCAGCAGCGTGACAGGGGAGACCCAGTACTTC
.,TRBJ2-1,.,TRBV7-9,CASSANLQGWGRNEQFF,TGTGCCAGCAGCGCGAACCTACAGGGCTGGGGGCGGAATGAGCAGTTCTTC
.,TRBJ1-1,TRBD1,TRBV12-5,CASAIFGQVDKF,TGTGCTAGTGCCATTTTTGGACAGGTAGACAAATTT
.,TRBJ1-1,.,TRBV5-1,CASTTEEGNTEAFF,TGCGCCAGCACAACCGAGGAGGGGAACACTGAAGCTTTCTTT
.,TRBJ2-5,.,TRBV29-1,CSVQGPPETQYF,TGCAGCGTACAGGGACCCCCAGAGACCCAGTACTTC
.,TRBJ1-2,.,TRBV6-1,CASSESGNYGYTF,TGTGCCAGCAGTGAATCAGGGAATTATGGCTACACCTTC
.,TRBJ1-1,.,TRBV27,CASSWVPPRGEAFF,TGTGCCAGCAGTTGGGTTCCTCCTCGCGGGGAAGCTTTCTTT
.,TRBJ1-1,.,TRBV5-6,CASSLDFGIKGTEAFF,TGTGCCAGCAGCTTGGATTTCGGGATAAAAGGCACTGAAGCTTTCTTT
once,TRBJ2-1,TRBD2,TRBV2,CASTPSGSPSGYNEQFF,TGTGCCAGCACCCCAAGCGGGAGTCCAAGCGGGTACAATGAGCAGTTCTTC
.,TRBJ2-2,TRBD2,TRBV15,CATRPGLETGELFF,TGTGCCACCAGGCCGGGACTAGAGACCGGGGAGCTGTTTTTT
.,TRBJ2-1,.,TRBV11-3,CASSPGGEQFF,TGTGCCAGCAGCCCCGGGGGTGAGCAGTTCTTC
once,TRBJ1-1,TRBD1,TRBV7-8,CASSKDRGRNTEAFF,TGTGCCAGCAGCAAAGACAGGGGGAGGAACACTGAAGCTTTCTTT
.,TRBJ2-2,.,TRBV9,CASSQGGELFF,TGTGCCAGCAGCCAGGGAGGGGAGCTGTTTTTT
.,TRBJ1-2,TRBD1,TRBV12-3/TRBV12-4,CASSKTGLGYTF,TGTGCCAGCAGCAAGACAGGGCTTGGCTACACCTTC
.,TRBJ1-1,TRBD1,TRBV12-5,CASGPGQGDTEAFF,TGTGCTAGTGGGCCCGGACAGGGCGACACTGAAGCTTTCTTT
.,TRBJ1-3,TRBD1,TRBV5-1,CASRPIGQGPGNTIYF,TGCGCCAGCAGACCAATTGGACAGGGTCCAGGAAACACCATATATTTT
.,TRBJ1-2,.,TRBV7-9,CASSLEPLNYGYTF,TGTGCCAGCAGCTTAGAGCCCTTGAACTATGGCTACACCTTC
.,TRBJ2-1,.,TRBV18,CASSPNTGGYNEQFF,TGTGCCAGCTCACCAAACACAGGCGGCTACAATGAGCAGTTCTTC
.,TRBJ2-1,TRBD1,TRBV27,CASSFEGARNEQFF,TGTGCCAGCAGTTTTGAGGGGGCGAGGAATGAGCAGTTCTTC
.,TRBJ1-5,.,TRBV19,CASRQNSNQPQHF,TGTGCCAGTAGACAGAATAGCAATCAGCCCCAGCATTTT
.,TRBJ1-1,.,TRBV7-9,CASSSPGQNVMNTEAFF,TGTGCCAGCAGCTCCCCCGGACAAAATGTTATGAACACTGAAGCTTTCTTT
once,TRBJ1-2,.,TRBV5-4,CASSLVSGVIPYGYTF,TGTGCCAGCAGCTTGGTTTCAGGGGTTATACCCTATGGCTACACCTTC
.,TRBJ2-7,.,TRBV5-1,CASSFGWGGSFEQYF,TGCGCCAGCAGCTTTGGGTGGGGGGGCAGCTTCGAGCAGTACTTC
.,TRBJ1-1,.,TRBV19,CATSRGTEAFF,TGTGCCACCTCACGAGGCACTGAAGCTTTCTTT
.,TRBJ1-1,.,TRBV7-9,CASSLRGNTEAFF,TGTGCCAGCAGCTTACGGGGGAACACTGAAGCTTTCTTT
.,TRBJ2-7,TRBD1,TRBV2,CASRPDRTTYEQYF,TGTGCCAGCAGACCGGACAGGACCACCTACGAGCAGTACTTC
.,TRBJ2-1,.,TRBV29-1,CSVEGQIYNEQFF,TGCAGCGTTGAAGGCCAGATATACAATGAGCAGTTCTTC
.,TRBJ2-7,.,TRBV19,CASNTNYEQYF,TGTGCCAGTAACACTAACTACGAGCAGTACTTC
.,TRBJ1-2,TRBD1,TRBV25-1,CAGQGQGGGYTF,TGTGCCGGCCAGGGACAGGGTGGGGGCTACACCTTC